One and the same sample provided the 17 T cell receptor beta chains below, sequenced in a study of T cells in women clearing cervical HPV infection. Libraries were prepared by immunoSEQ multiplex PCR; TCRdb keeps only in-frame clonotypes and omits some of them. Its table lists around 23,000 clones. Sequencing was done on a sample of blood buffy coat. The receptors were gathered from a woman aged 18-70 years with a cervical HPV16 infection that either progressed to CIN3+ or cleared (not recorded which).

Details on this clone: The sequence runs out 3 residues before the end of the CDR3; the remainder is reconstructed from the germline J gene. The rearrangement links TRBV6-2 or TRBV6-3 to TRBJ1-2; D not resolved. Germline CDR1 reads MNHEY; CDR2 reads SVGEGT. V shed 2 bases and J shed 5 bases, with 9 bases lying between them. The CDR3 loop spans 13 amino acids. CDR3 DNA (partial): TGTGCCAGCAGTTACCAGGCAGCTTATGGC. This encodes CASSYQAAYG. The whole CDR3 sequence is CASSYQAAYGYTF.

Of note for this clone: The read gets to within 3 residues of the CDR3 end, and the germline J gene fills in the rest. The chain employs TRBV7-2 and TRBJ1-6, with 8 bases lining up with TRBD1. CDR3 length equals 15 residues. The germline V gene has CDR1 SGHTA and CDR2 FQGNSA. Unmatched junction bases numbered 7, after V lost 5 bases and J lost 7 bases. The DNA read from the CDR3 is TGTGCCAGCAGCCCCTGGACAGGGACGAATTCACCC. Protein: CASSPWTGTNSP. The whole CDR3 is CASSPWTGTNSPLHF.

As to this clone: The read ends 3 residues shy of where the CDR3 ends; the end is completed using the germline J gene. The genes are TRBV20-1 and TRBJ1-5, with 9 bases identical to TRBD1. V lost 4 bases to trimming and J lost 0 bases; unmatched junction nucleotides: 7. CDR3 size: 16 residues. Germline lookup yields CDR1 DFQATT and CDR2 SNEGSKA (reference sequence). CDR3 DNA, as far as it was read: TGCAGTGCTAATCCGACAGGGGGGAATAGCAATCAGCCC. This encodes CSANPTGGNSNQP. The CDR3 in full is CSANPTGGNSNQPQHF.

The sequenced CDR3 bases are TGTGCCACCAGCAGAGAGGGCAATCCTGGGGGCGAGGGTGAAAAA. Its translation is CATSREGNPGGEGEK. The entire CDR3 protein is CATSREGNPGGEGEKLFF. This sequence joins TRBV15 and TRBJ1-4; the D gene is possibly TRBD1 (6 bases). The read terminates 3 residues before the CDR3 end, so the remaining end is supplied by the germline J gene. There are 18 residues in the CDR3. Germline values: CDR1 LNHNV, CDR2 YYDKDF (reference sequence). V lost 0 bases and J lost 7, with 21 bases in between.

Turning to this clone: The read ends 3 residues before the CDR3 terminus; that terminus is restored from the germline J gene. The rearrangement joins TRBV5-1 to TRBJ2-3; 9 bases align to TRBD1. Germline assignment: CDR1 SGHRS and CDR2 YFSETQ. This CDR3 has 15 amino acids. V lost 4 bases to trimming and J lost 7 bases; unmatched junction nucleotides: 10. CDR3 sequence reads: CASSPGQGTPHTQYF. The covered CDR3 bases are TGCGCCAGCAGCCCCGGACAGGGGACCCCTCATACG.

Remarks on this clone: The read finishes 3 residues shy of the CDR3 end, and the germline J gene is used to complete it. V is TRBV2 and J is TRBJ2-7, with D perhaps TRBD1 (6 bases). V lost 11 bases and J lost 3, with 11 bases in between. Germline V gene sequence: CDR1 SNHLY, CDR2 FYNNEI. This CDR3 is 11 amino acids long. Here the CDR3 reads CAVNRDYEQYF. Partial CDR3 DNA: TGTGCCGTTAACAGGGACTACGAG.

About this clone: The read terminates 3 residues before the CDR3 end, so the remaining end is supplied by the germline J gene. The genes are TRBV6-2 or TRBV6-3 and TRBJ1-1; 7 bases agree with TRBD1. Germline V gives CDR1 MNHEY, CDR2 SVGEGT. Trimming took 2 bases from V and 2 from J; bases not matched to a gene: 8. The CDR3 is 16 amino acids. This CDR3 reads CASSYPRGTANTEAFF. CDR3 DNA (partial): TGTGCCAGCAGTTACCCCCGAGGGACAGCCAACACTGAA.

The CDR3 region is CASSDRTGVGETQYF. The DNA read from the CDR3 is TGTGCCAGCAGCGATCGGACAGGGGTAGGGGAGACG. The chain is built from TRBV11-2 and TRBJ2-3, with 9 bases aligning to TRBD1. Read sequence stops 3 residues before the CDR3 end, and the germline J gene provides the missing end. From germline, CDR1 is SGHAT and CDR2 FQNNGV. The CDR3 has 15 residues.

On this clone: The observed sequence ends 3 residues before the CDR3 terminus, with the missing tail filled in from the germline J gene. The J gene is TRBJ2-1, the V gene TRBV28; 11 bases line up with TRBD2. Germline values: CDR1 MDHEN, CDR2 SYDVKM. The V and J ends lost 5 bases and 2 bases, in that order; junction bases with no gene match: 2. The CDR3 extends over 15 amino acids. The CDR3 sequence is CASSPSGRTYNEQFF. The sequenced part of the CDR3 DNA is TGTGCCAGCAGTCCTAGCGGGAGGACCTACAATGAG.

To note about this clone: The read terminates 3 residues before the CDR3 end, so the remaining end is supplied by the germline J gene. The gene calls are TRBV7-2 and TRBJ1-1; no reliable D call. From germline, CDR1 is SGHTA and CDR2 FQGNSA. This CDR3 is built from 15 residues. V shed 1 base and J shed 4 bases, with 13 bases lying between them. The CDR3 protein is CASSLGYSAGTEAFF. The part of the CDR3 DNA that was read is TGTGCCAGCAGCTTAGGTTATTCAGCAGGCACTGAA. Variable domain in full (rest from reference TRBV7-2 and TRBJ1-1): GAGVSQSPSNKVTEKGKDVELRCDPISGHTALYWYRQSLGQGLEFLIYFQGNSAPDKSGLPSDRFSAERTGGSVSTLTIQRTQQEDSAVYLCASSLGYSAGTEAFFGQGTRLTVV.

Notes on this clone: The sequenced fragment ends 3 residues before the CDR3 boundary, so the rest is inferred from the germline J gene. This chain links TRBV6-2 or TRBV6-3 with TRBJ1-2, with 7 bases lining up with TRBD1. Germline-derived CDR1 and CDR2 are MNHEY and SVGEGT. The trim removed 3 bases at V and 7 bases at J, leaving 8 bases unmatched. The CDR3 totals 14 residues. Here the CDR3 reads CASSYQGVSGGYTF. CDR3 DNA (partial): TGTGCCAGCAGTTATCAGGGGGTGTCTGGTGGC.

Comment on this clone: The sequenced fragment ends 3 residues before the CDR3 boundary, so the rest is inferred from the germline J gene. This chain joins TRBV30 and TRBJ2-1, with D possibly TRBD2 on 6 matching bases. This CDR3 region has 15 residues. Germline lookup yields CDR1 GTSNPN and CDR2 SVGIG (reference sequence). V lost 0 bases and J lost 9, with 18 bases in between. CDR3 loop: CAWSVPEGQGFEQFF. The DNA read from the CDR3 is TGTGCCTGGAGTGTACCGGAGGGCCAGGGCTTTGAG. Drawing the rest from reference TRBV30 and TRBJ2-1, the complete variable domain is SQTIHQWPATLVQPVGSPLSLECTVEGTSNPNLYWYRQAAGRGLQLLFYSVGIGQISSEVPQNLSASRPQDRQFILSSKKLLLSDSGFYLCAWSVPEGQGFEQFFGPGTRLTVL.

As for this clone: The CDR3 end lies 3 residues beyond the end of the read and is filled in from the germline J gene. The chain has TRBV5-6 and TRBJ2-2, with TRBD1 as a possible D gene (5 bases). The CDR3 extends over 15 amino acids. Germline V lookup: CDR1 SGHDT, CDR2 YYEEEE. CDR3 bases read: TGTGCCAGCAGCTTGAAACCGTCTGGGGCCAACGTG. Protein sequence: CASSLKPSGANV. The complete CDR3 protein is CASSLKPSGANVLFF.

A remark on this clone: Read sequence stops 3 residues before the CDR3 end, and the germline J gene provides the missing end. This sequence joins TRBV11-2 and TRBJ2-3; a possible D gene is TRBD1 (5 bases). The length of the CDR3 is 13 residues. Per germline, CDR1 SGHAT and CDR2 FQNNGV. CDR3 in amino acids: CASSLDQGLPQYF. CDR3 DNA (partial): TGTGCCAGCAGCTTAGACCAGGGCCTTCCG.

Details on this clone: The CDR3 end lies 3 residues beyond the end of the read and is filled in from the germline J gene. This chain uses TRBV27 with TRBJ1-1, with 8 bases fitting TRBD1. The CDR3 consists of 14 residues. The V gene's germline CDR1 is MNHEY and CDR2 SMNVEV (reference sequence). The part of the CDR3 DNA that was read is TGTGCCAGCAGTTTGCGGGCAGGGGGCGCGGGA. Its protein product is CASSLRAGGAG. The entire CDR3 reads CASSLRAGGAGAFF.

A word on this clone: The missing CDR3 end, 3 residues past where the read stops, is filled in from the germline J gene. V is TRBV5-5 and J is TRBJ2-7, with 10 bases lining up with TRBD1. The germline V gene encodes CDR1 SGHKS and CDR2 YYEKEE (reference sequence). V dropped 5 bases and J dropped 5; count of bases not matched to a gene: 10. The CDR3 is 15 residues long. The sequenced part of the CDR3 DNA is TGTGCCAGCAGTAACTCCGGGACAGGGGTCCACGAG. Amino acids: CASSNSGTGVHE. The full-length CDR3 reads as CASSNSGTGVHEQYF.

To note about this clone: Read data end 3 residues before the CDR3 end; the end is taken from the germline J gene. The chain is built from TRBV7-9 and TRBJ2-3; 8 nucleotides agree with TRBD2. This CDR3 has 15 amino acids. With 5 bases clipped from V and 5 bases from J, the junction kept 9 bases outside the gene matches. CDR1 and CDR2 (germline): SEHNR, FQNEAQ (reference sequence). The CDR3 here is CASSTYIAGLDTQYF. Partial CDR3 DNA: TGTGCCAGCAGCACATATATAGCGGGGCTAGATACG. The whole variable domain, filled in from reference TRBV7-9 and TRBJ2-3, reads DTGVSQNPRHKITKRGQNVTFRCDPISEHNRLYWYRQTLGQGPEFLTYFQNEAQLEKSRLLSDRFSAERPKGSFSTLEIQRTEQGDSAMYLCASSTYIAGLDTQYFGPGTRLTVL.